This T cell receptor (beta chain) is drawn from a study of blood T cell repertoires in COVID-19. For the study at large: Samples representing acute and convalescent COVID-19 were sourced from the United States, Italy and Spain. The analysed material was cDNA or gDNA that came from T cells, B-cell-depleted T cells, or PBMCs.

In the authors' workflow: Using reference gene primer amplification, nucleated cell counts were estimated. The data were produced by immunoSEQ multiplex PCR, yet TCRdb's version contains in-frame clones alone and is incomplete. From that table come the V and J calls and clone size; the DNA was used to work out D and trimming. Among about 220,000 clones listed, around 82% were seen once. Sequenced input: peripheral blood. This sequence was found in a woman between 55 and 75 years old with acute or convalescent COVID-19.

The CDR3 bases are TGTGCCAGCAGCTTTGGGCAGGGTGACTCACCCCTCCACTTT. Protein sequence: CASSFGQGDSPLHF. The genes are TRBV5-5 and TRBJ1-6, with D possibly TRBD1 on 5 matching bases. The CDR3 runs 14 residues. Trimming took 2 bases from V and 10 from J, leaving 13 bases between them. Germline CDR1 and CDR2: SGHKS and YYEKEE (reference sequence).